This TCR beta chain was sequenced in a study of post-analysis software for immune sequencing data. Study in general: Courses of disease covered relapsing-remitting, secondary progressive and progressive-relapsing multiple sclerosis. Study outcomes and limitations: When patients were compared with controls, a handful of TRBV segments were more frequent, TRBV5-6, TRBV5-1 and TRBV20-1 among them. By F measure, strong co-clustering occurred among samples prepared in the same batch.

Incorporated into the TCR beta cDNA libraries were unique molecular identifiers, which served to reduce PCR and sequencing biases. Researchers reported a few hundred thousand cDNA molecules coming from roughly 1 to 10 million T cells. Each CDR3 protein is one row after TCRdb ran MiXCR on the PCR reads. Of more than 500,000 distinct CDR3 sequences listed, under 40% were seen once; the top ten hold 4.5% to 7.5%. This clonotype has just a few counts. Its specificity is not known. In germline, CDR1 is MGHDK, CDR2 SYGVNS. V shed 3 bases and J shed 4 bases, with 9 bases lying between them. The length of the CDR3 is 13 residues.

The genes are TRBV25-1 and TRBJ1-2; D is unclear. This TCR was sampled from a girl aged 2-17 years with multiple sclerosis. Sequencing used blood. Here the CDR3 DNA reads TGTGCCAGCAGTGATCAGAGTGTCTATGGCTACACCTTC. Amino acids: CASSDQSVYGYTF.